This T cell receptor (beta chain) was identified in a study of T-cell memory formation after mild COVID-19. Study-level background: Largely donor-specific sequence clusters came from a couple of donors. Overall study results and limits: The appearance of some responding clones in pre-infection memory suggested that cross-reactive memory joined. SARS-CoV-2 specificity was not confirmed for second-wave clones peaking on day 37.

The V and J ends lost 1 base and 6 bases, in that order; junction bases with no gene match: 9. Looked up from germline, CDR1 is ENHRY and CDR2 is SYGVKD. The CDR3 has 17 residues. About this clonotype: What it binds is unknown.

Sample barcodes and UMIs were carried by the TCR alpha and TCR beta cDNA libraries that 5'RACE generated with constant-segment primers. Each CDR3 protein is one row after TCRdb ran MiXCR on the 5' RACE reads. The sample holds around 80,000 distinct CDR3 sequences, roughly 13% seen once. The TCR originated in a man aged 18-30 years who had mild COVID-19 (a few samples of this study predate the infection). Cell type and time point are not known. Sequencing was performed on PBMCs or a T cell subset sorted from them (not recorded which). V and J are TRBV10-3 and TRBJ2-1; 10 bases align to TRBD1. Here the CDR3 DNA reads TGTGCCATCAGTGAGTGGATTCCGGGACAGGGGACCAATGAGCAGTTCTTC. Translation gives CAISEWIPGQGTNEQFF.